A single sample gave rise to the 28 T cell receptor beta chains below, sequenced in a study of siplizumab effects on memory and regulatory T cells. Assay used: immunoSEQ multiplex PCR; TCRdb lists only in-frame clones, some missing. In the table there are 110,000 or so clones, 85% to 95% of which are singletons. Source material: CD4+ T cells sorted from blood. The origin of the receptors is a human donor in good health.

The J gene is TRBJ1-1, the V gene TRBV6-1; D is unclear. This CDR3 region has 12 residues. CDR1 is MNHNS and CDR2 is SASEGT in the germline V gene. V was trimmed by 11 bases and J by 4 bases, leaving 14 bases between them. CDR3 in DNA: TGTGCCTCGGTGTCGACGGTCACTGAAGCTTTCTTT. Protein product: CASVSTVTEAFF.

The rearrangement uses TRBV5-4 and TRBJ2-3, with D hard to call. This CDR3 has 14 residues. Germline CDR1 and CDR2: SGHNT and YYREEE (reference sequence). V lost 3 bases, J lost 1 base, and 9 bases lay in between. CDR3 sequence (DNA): TGTGCCAGCAGCTCAGAAGAACGCACAGATACGCAGTATTTT. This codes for CASSSEERTDTQYF.

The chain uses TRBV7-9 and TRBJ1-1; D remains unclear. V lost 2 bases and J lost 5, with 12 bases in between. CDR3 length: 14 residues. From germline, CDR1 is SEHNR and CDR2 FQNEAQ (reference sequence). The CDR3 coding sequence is TGTGCCAGCAGCTTAAACCGTCCGGGGACTGAAGCTTTCTTT. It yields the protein CASSLNRPGTEAFF.

DNA for the CDR3: TGTGCCACCAGCAGCCTCGTGGGGGGGGAGGATGGCTACACCTTC. The encoded protein is CATSSLVGGEDGYTF. The genes are TRBV15 and TRBJ1-2; perhaps TRBD1 as D (5 bases). V was trimmed by 3 bases and J by 6 bases, leaving 17 bases between them. The CDR3 runs 15 residues. Germline-derived CDR1 and CDR2 are LNHNV and YYDKDF (reference sequence). The full variable domain, rest sourced from reference TRBV15 and TRBJ1-2, is DAMVIQNPRYQVTQFGKPVTLSCSQTLNHNVMYWYQQKSSQAPKLLFHYYDKDFNNEADTPDNFQSRRPNTSFCFLDIRSPGLGDTAMYLCATSSLVGGEDGYTFGSGTRLTVV.

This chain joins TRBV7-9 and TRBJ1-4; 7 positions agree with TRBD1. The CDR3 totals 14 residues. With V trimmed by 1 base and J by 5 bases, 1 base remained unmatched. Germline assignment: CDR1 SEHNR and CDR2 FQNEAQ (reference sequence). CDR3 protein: CASSLVGGNEKLFF. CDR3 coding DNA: TGTGCCAGCAGCTTAGTAGGGGGCAATGAAAAACTGTTTTTT.

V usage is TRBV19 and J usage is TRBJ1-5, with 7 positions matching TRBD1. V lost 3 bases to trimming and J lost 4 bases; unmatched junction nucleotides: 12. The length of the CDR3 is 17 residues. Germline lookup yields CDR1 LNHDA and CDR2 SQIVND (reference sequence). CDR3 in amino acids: CASSMRGQLASNQPQHF. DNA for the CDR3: TGTGCCAGTAGTATGAGGGGGCAGCTAGCCTCGAATCAGCCCCAGCATTTT.

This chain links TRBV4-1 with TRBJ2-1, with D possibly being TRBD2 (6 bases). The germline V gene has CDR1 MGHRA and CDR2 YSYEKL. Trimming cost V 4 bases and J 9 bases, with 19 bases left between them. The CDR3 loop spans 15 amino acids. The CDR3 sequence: CASSPGPSAQSEQFF. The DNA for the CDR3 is TGCGCCAGCAGCCCGGGGCCTAGCGCCCAAAGTGAGCAGTTCTTC.

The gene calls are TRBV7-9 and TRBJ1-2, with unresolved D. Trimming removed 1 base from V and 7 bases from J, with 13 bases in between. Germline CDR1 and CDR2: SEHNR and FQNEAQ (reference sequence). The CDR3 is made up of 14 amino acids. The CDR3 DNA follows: TGTGCCAGCAGCTTAGAGGCAGGTGGAGGTGGCTACACCTTC. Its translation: CASSLEAGGGGYTF.

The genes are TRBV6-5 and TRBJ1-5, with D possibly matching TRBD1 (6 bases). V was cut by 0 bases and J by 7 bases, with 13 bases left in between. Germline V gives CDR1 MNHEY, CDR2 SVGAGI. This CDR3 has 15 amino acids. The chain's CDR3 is CASSYSRQARQPQHF. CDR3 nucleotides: TGTGCCAGCAGTTACTCTAGACAGGCTCGGCAGCCCCAGCATTTT.

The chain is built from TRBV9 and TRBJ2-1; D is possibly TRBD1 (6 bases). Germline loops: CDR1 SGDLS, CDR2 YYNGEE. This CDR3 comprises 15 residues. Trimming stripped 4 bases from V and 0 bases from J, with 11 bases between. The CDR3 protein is CASSQDRFSYNEQFF. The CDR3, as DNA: TGTGCCAGCAGCCAGGACAGATTCTCCTACAATGAGCAGTTCTTC.

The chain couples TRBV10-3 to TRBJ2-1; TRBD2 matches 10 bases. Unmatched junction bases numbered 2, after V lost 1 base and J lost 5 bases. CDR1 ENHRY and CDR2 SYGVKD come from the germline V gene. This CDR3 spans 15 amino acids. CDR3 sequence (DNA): TGTGCCATCAGTGAGTTAGCGGGAGGAAACAATGAGCAGTTCTTC. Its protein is CAISELAGGNNEQFF.

DNA of the CDR3: TGTGCCTGGAGCGCCATGGTGGGGGGCTCAGCTTTCTTT. Its translation is CAWSAMVGGSAFF. The V gene is TRBV30, the J gene TRBJ1-1; D is possibly TRBD1 (6 bases). V lost 3 bases to trimming and J lost 10 bases, with 18 bases between them. From germline, CDR1 is GTSNPN and CDR2 SVGIG (reference sequence). CDR3 size: 13 residues.

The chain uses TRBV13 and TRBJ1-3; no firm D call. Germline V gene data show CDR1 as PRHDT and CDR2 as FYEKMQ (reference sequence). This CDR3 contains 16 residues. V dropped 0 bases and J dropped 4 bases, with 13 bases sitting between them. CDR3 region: CASSLGGRVFGNTIYF. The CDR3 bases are TGTGCCAGCAGCTTAGGCGGACGGGTCTTCGGAAACACCATATATTTT.

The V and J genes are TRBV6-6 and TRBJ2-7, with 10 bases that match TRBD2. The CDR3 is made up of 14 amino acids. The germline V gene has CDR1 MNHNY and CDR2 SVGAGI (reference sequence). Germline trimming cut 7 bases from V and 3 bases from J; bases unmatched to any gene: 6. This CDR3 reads CASTVAGGHYEQYF. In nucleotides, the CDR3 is TGTGCCAGCACGGTAGCGGGGGGACACTACGAGCAGTACTTC.

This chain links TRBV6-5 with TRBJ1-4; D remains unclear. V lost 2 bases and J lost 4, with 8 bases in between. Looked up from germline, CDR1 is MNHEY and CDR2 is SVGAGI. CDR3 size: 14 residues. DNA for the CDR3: TGTGCCAGCAGTTACAGGCCCTATAATGAAAAACTGTTTTTT. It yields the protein CASSYRPYNEKLFF.

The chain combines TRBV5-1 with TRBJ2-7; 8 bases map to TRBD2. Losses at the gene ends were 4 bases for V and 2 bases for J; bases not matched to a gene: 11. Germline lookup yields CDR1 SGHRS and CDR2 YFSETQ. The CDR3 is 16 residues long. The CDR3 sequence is CASSPTVSGATYEQYF. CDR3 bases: TGCGCCAGCAGCCCTACGGTTAGCGGGGCTACCTACGAGCAGTACTTC.

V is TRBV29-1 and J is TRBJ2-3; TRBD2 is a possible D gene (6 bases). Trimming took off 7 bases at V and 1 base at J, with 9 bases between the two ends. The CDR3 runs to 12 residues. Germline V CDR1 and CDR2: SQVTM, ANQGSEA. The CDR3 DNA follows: TGCAGCGGGGACTCCGGCACAGATACGCAGTATTTT. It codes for CSGDSGTDTQYF.

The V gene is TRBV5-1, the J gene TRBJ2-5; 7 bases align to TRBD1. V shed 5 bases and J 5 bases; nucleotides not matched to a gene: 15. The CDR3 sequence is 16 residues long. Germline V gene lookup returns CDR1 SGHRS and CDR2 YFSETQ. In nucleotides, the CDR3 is TGCGCCAGCAGGCTAGGACAGGCATTCTCTGGGGAGACCCAGTACTTC. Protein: CASRLGQAFSGETQYF.

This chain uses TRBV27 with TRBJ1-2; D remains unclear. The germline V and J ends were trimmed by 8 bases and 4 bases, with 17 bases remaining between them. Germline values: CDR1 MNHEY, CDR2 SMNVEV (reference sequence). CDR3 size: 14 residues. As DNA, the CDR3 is TGTGCCAGCGCTGCCCGAGGGCGGACCTATGGCTACACCTTC. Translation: CASAARGRTYGYTF.

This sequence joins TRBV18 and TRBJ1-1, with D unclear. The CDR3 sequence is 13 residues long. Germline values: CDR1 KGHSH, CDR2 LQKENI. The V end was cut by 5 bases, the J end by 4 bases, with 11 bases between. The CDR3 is CASSGIIATEAFF. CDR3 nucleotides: TGTGCCAGCTCAGGGATCATAGCCACTGAAGCTTTCTTT.

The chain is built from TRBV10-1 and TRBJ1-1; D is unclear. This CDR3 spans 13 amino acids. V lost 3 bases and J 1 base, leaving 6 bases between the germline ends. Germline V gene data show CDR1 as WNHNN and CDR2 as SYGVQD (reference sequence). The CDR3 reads CASSDRKNTEAFF. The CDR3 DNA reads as TGCGCCAGCAGTGACAGAAAGAACACTGAAGCTTTCTTT.

The CDR3 protein is CASSSGTSGRGNEQFF. The CDR3 DNA sequence: TGTGCCAGCAGCTCCGGGACTAGCGGGAGGGGAAATGAGCAGTTCTTC. This chain joins TRBV27 and TRBJ2-1; TRBD2 agrees at 16 bases. Germline-derived CDR1 and CDR2 are MNHEY and SMNVEV (reference sequence). This CDR3 spans 16 amino acids. V trimming: 6 bases; J trimming: 7 bases; junction bases outside the gene matches: 6.

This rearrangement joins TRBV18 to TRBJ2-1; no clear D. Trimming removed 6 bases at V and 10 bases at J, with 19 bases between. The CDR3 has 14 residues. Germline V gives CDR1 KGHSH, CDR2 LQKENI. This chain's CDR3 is CASSPGLSGWEQFF. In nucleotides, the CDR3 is TGTGCCAGCTCCCCGGGCCTATCCGGGTGGGAGCAGTTCTTC.

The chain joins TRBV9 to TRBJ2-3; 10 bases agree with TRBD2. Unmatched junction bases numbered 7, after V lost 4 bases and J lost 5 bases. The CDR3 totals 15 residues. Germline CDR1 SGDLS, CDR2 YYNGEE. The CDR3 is CASSFSSGSLDTQYF. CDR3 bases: TGTGCCAGCAGCTTTTCTAGCGGGAGCTTAGATACGCAGTATTTT.

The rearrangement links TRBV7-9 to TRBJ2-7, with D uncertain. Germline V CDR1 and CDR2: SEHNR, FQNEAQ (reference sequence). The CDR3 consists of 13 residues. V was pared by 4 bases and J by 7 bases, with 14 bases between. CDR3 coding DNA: TGTGCCAGCAGCTACCTAGATTTGGGGGAGCAGTACTTC. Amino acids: CASSYLDLGEQYF.

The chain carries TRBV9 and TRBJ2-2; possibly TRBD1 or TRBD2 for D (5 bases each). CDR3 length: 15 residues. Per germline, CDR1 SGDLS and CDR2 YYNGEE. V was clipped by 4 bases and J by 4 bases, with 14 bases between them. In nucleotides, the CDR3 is TGTGCCAGCAGCTTAGAGGGGTGGGCCACCGGGGAGCTGTTTTTT. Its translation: CASSLEGWATGELFF.

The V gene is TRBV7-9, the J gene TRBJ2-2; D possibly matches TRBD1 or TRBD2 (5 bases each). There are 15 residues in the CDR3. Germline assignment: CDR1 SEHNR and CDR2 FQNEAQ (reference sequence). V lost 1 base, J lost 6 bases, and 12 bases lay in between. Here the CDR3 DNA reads TGTGCCAGCAGCTTAGGGGGGAGTGAGGCCGGGGAGCTGTTTTTT. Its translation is CASSLGGSEAGELFF.

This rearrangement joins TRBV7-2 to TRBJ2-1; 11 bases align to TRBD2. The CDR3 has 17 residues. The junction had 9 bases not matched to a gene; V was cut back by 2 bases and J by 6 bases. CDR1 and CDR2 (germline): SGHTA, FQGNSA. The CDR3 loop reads CASSLSPTSGSGNEQFF. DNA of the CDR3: TGTGCCAGCAGCTTATCCCCTACTAGCGGGAGTGGCAATGAGCAGTTCTTC.